This TCR beta chain appears in the sequencing data of a study of shared clonotypes between healthy human individuals. Clones were sequenced by immunoSEQ multiplex PCR, and TCRdb holds only the in-frame ones, with some missing. This table has over a million clones, approximately 80% appearing once. To note about this clone: Its antigen remains unknown.

Findings of the study overall: Relative to their counterparts shared across all four donors, non-shared clonotypes exhibited diminished generation probabilities.

The sample consisted of memory CD4+ T cells from PBMCs. Described subset: CD45RA-negative fraction. This TCR was sampled from a man aged 18-30 years in good health. Some clones in this sample may be carry-over from other donors' samples.

CDR3 DNA: TGCGCCAGCAGCCCTCCTGGGGGGGATAATGAAAAACTGTTTTTT. Translation gives CASSPPGGDNEKLFF. The rearrangement uses TRBV5-1 and TRBJ1-4; possibly TRBD1 for D (5 bases). Deletions cut 4 bases from V and 4 bases from J, with 14 bases between. This CDR3 comprises 15 residues. The germline V gene encodes CDR1 SGHRS and CDR2 YFSETQ.